The 27 T cell receptor beta chains given below trace back to one sample, sequenced in a study of blood T cell repertoires in COVID-19. Method: immunoSEQ multiplex PCR; TCRdb's copy keeps in-frame clones and lacks some. This sample yields 300,000 to 400,000 clones, of which over 70% are seen a single time; about 5% belongs to the top ten. Specimen: PBMCs or T cells enriched from blood (not recorded which). Source of these receptors: a man aged 25-40 years who had recovered from COVID-19.

V is TRBV5-6 and J is TRBJ2-1; 15 bases map to TRBD2. Germline V gene data show CDR1 as SGHDT and CDR2 as YYEEEE. The CDR3 consists of 16 residues. V lost 4 bases to trimming and J lost 15 bases; unmatched junction nucleotides: 14. The CDR3 nucleotides are TGTGCCAGCAGCCCGTGGACTAGCGGGGGGGCGTTTCTACGGTTCTTC. As protein: CASSPWTSGGAFLRFF.

The rearrangement links TRBV19 to TRBJ1-2; D gene ambiguous. The CDR3 is 13 amino acids. The V end was cut by 1 base, the J end by 7 bases, with 10 bases between. Germline CDR1 LNHDA, CDR2 SQIVND (reference sequence). In DNA form, the CDR3 reads TGTGCCAGTAGTATAGGAGGAGGGCTTGGCTACACCTTC. Its protein product is CASSIGGGLGYTF.

This clone was recorded at least ten times. V and J are TRBV2 and TRBJ1-5, with a tentative D call TRBD1 (5 bases). V was clipped by 6 bases and J by 3 bases, with 21 bases between them. The CDR3 is 17 amino acids. The germline V gene encodes CDR1 SNHLY and CDR2 FYNNEI. The CDR3 bases are TGTGCCAGCAGCCTCCCAGGGAATGGGGCTTACAATCAGCCCCAGCATTTT. Translating it yields CASSLPGNGAYNQPQHF.

This clone has just one count. The chain couples TRBV11-2 to TRBJ1-1, with TRBD1 as a possible D gene (5 bases). The CDR3 consists of 13 residues. Deletions cut 0 bases from V and 5 bases from J, with 7 bases between. Germline V CDR1 and CDR2: SGHAT, FQNNGV. CDR3 in amino acids: CASSLEAGTEAFF. The CDR3 DNA is TGTGCCAGCAGCTTAGAGGCAGGGACTGAAGCTTTCTTT.

This chain connects TRBV5-1 to TRBJ2-1; 10 nucleotides agree with TRBD2. The germline gives CDR1 SGHRS, CDR2 YFSETQ. This CDR3 comprises 15 residues. The ends lost 0 bases at V and 9 bases at J; junction bases unmatched: 6. This CDR3 reads CASSLERGGRAEQFF. The CDR3 nucleotides read TGCGCCAGCAGCTTGGAGCGGGGGGGCCGAGCTGAGCAGTTCTTC.

This clone appeared a single time. This chain joins TRBV19 and TRBJ2-7; weak D call: TRBD2 (5 bases). The CDR3 runs 13 residues. Looked up from germline, CDR1 is LNHDA and CDR2 is SQIVND (reference sequence). Trimming shortened V by 3 bases and J by 2 bases, and 8 bases separated the two germline ends. The CDR3 here is CASSIGSTYEQYF. CDR3 nucleotides: TGTGCCAGTAGTATTGGGAGTACCTACGAGCAGTACTTC. Full variable domain (outside the CDR3, taken from reference TRBV19 and TRBJ2-7): DGGITQSPKYLFRKEGQNVTLSCEQNLNHDAMYWYRQDPGQGLRLIYYSQIVNDFQKGDIAEGYSVSREKKESFPLTVTSAQKNPTAFYLCASSIGSTYEQYFGPGTRLTVT.

The gene calls are TRBV10-1 and TRBJ2-1; TRBD1 agrees at 9 bases. With 5 bases clipped from V and 8 bases from J, the junction kept 13 bases outside the gene matches. The length of the CDR3 is 16 residues. In germline, CDR1 is WNHNN, CDR2 SYGVQD (reference sequence). In DNA, the CDR3 is TGCGCCAGCAGTCCACCCCTCGGGACAGGGAAGTATGAGCAGTTCTTC. Translating gives CASSPPLGTGKYEQFF.

The chain couples TRBV7-2 to TRBJ1-3, with 7 bases matching TRBD1. CDR3 length: 16 residues. V shed 2 bases, J shed 2 bases, and the junction held 6 bases outside the gene matches. Germline V CDR1 and CDR2: SGHTA, FQGNSA. Written as DNA, the CDR3 is TGTGCCAGCAGCTTATCGGCAGGGGGGACTGGAAACACCATATATTTT. Amino acid sequence: CASSLSAGGTGNTIYF.

The rearrangement links TRBV28 to TRBJ2-3; TRBD2 matches at 8 bases. This CDR3 has 15 residues. Germline CDR1 is MDHEN and CDR2 is SYDVKM. V shed 7 bases, J shed 0 bases, and the junction held 6 bases outside the gene matches. The CDR3 loop is CASTPWTSSTDTQYF. The CDR3 DNA reads TGTGCCAGCACCCCCTGGACTAGCAGCACAGATACGCAGTATTTT.

This chain connects TRBV7-9 to TRBJ2-5; 7 bases are shared with TRBD1. Germline values: CDR1 SEHNR, CDR2 FQNEAQ (reference sequence). There are 13 residues in the CDR3. V shed 6 bases and J 5 bases; nucleotides not matched to a gene: 6. The CDR3 nucleotides are TGTGCCAGCAGGGGACAGTCAGGGGAGACCCAGTACTTC. This codes for CASRGQSGETQYF.

The chain uses TRBV30 and TRBJ2-7; tentatively, D is TRBD2 (5 bases). CDR3 length equals 13 residues. Germline values: CDR1 GTSNPN, CDR2 SVGIG (reference sequence). The V and J ends lost 0 bases and 4 bases respectively, with 10 bases between them. The CDR3 here is CAWSVVSGYEQYF. The CDR3 DNA reads as TGTGCCTGGAGTGTAGTTTCGGGATACGAGCAGTACTTC.

This rearrangement joins TRBV3-1 (or the pseudogene TRBV3-2) to TRBJ1-5; D perhaps matches TRBD1 (5 bases). Trimming pared 1 base from V and 6 bases from J, leaving 10 bases between. This CDR3 spans 14 amino acids. Germline V lookup: CDR1 LGHDT, CDR2 YNNKEL (reference sequence). CDR3 in amino acids: CASSQASGSQPQHF. The CDR3 DNA is TGTGCCAGCAGCCAAGCTTCAGGGTCTCAGCCCCAGCATTTT.

About this clone: In the same sample, other DNA sequences code for this CDR3. The rearrangement uses TRBV4-1 and TRBJ2-5; 9 bases map to TRBD1. The length of the CDR3 is 15 residues. J gave up 2 bases and V 3 bases, and 4 bases lay outside the gene matches. Germline V lookup: CDR1 MGHRA, CDR2 YSYEKL. CDR3 sequence reads: CASSHRTGAQETQYF. The CDR3 region has the DNA TGCGCCAGCAGCCACAGGACAGGGGCGCAAGAGACCCAGTACTTC.

This chain's CDR3 is CASSQVLENLSGNTIYF. The DNA of the CDR3 is TGTGCCAGCAGCCAAGTTTTAGAGAACCTCTCTGGAAACACCATATATTTT. This chain links TRBV3-1 (or the pseudogene TRBV3-2) with TRBJ1-3, with D unresolved. Trimming left V 1 base short and J 0 bases short, with 13 bases between. CDR1 and CDR2 from the germline V gene are LGHDT and YNNKEL (reference sequence). CDR3 size: 17 residues.

The V and J genes are TRBV12-3 or TRBV12-4 and TRBJ1-1; D unclear. The CDR3 totals 13 residues. The germline V and J ends were trimmed by 3 bases and 1 base, with 6 bases remaining between them. In DNA, the CDR3 is TGTGCCAGCAGTTTGCACGGGAACACTGAAGCTTTCTTT. Amino acids: CASSLHGNTEAFF.

The rearrangement links TRBV19 to TRBJ1-2, with 10 bases matching TRBD1. The germline V gene has CDR1 LNHDA and CDR2 SQIVND (reference sequence). This CDR3 has 15 amino acids. V lost 5 bases and J lost 7; bases outside the gene matches: 10. CDR3 amino acids: CASSPMTGGGFGYTF. The CDR3 coding sequence is TGTGCCAGTAGTCCGATGACAGGGGGCGGGTTTGGCTACACCTTC.

This clone was recorded many times. The J gene is TRBJ1-5, the V gene TRBV28; 9 positions agree with TRBD1. The V and J ends lost 4 bases and 6 bases, in that order; junction bases with no gene match: 4. Germline values: CDR1 MDHEN, CDR2 SYDVKM. The CDR3 contains 14 residues. This CDR3 is CASSYWDRVQPQHF. The CDR3 DNA follows: TGTGCCAGCAGTTATTGGGACAGGGTTCAGCCCCAGCATTTT.

This chain joins TRBV7-9 and TRBJ2-7, with D unclear. V dropped 3 bases and J dropped 2 bases, with 8 bases sitting between them. Germline V gene lookup returns CDR1 SEHNR and CDR2 FQNEAQ (reference sequence). The CDR3 is made up of 13 amino acids. This chain's CDR3 is CASSFSSAYEQYF. CDR3 nucleotides: TGTGCCAGCAGCTTTTCTTCCGCCTACGAGCAGTACTTC. The variable domain in full, with the rest retrieved from reference TRBV7-9 and TRBJ2-7, is DTGVSQNPRHKITKRGQNVTFRCDPISEHNRLYWYRQTLGQGPEFLTYFQNEAQLEKSRLLSDRFSAERPKGSFSTLEIQRTEQGDSAMYLCASSFSSAYEQYFGPGTRLTVT.

The CDR3 loop is CASSKGTGIYSNQPQHF. The CDR3 DNA follows: TGTGCCAGCAGCAAAGGAACAGGCATTTATAGCAATCAGCCCCAGCATTTT. The chain joins TRBV21-1 to TRBJ1-5; the D call of TRBD1 is as the table states it, not checked on the DNA. TRBV21-1 constitutes a pseudogene. The length of the CDR3 is 17 residues.

This clone is a singleton in its sample. V usage is TRBV7-9 and J usage is TRBJ1-5, with D perhaps TRBD1 (6 bases). Deletions cut 4 bases from V and 5 bases from J, with 15 bases between. There are 15 residues in the CDR3. Germline assignment: CDR1 SEHNR and CDR2 FQNEAQ (reference sequence). The CDR3 sequence: CASSSGGGEDQPQHF. The CDR3 DNA follows: TGTGCCAGCAGCTCTGGTGGGGGCGAGGATCAGCCCCAGCATTTT.

The V call is TRBV2, the J call TRBJ2-2; D is perhaps TRBD1 (6 bases). Germline CDR1 and CDR2: SNHLY and FYNNEI. The V and J ends lost 4 bases and 7 bases respectively, with 16 bases between them. The CDR3 runs 15 residues. The CDR3 DNA sequence: TGTGCCAGCAGTGTCCCCAGGGGAAGGGGCGGGGAGCTGTTTTTT. Its translation is CASSVPRGRGGELFF. Full variable domain (remainder filled in from reference TRBV2 and TRBJ2-2): EPEVTQTPSHQVTQMGQEVILRCVPISNHLYFYWYRQILGQKVEFLVSFYNNEISEKSEIFDDQFSVERPDGSNFTLKIRSTKLEDSAMYFCASSVPRGRGGELFFGEGSRLTVL.

The V gene is TRBV20-1, the J gene TRBJ2-7; D gene unclear. Germline V CDR1 and CDR2: DFQATT, SNEGSKA (reference sequence). V lost 5 bases and J lost 3, with 5 bases in between. The CDR3 loop spans 10 amino acids. CDR3 nucleotide sequence: TGCAGTGCTTCAGACTACGAGCAGTACTTC. It translates to CSASDYEQYF.

V gene TRBV10-3 combines with J gene TRBJ2-5; possibly TRBD2 for D (5 bases). V was pared by 4 bases and J by 5 bases, with 14 bases between. Germline loops: CDR1 ENHRY, CDR2 SYGVKD. The CDR3 spans 14 residues. The CDR3 nucleotides read TGTGCCATCAGTGTAAGGCTAGCTGGGGAGACCCAGTACTTC. Translated, it gives CAISVRLAGETQYF.

The V and J genes are TRBV27 and TRBJ1-4; D gene unclear. V lost 4 bases to trimming and J lost 2 bases, with 14 bases between them. CDR1 is MNHEY, CDR2 SMNVEV, per germline (reference sequence). The CDR3 has 16 residues. CDR3 DNA: TGTGCCAGCAGTTCGGGTCTCGGAGGGACTAATGAAAAACTGTTTTTT. It specifies CASSSGLGGTNEKLFF.

The chain couples TRBV15 to TRBJ1-1, with D perhaps TRBD1 (6 bases). Per the germline V gene, CDR1 is LNHNV and CDR2 is YYDKDF (reference sequence). The V and J ends lost 4 bases and 10 bases respectively, with 16 bases between them. This CDR3 contains 13 residues. This CDR3 is CATSKQRTVGAFF. DNA of the CDR3: TGTGCCACCAGCAAACAACGGACAGTTGGAGCTTTCTTT.

This chain uses TRBV9 with TRBJ2-1; D gene unclear. V shed 0 bases and J shed 2 bases, with 9 bases lying between them. This CDR3 has 15 amino acids. CDR1 is SGDLS and CDR2 is YYNGEE in the germline V gene. The CDR3 sequence is CASSVEQNTYNEQFF. In nucleotides, the CDR3 is TGTGCCAGCAGCGTAGAACAGAACACCTACAATGAGCAGTTCTTC.

With regard to this clone: This specimen includes other DNA sequences encoding the same CDR3. V gene TRBV5-1 combines with J gene TRBJ2-5; D call uncertain. Germline V gene sequence: CDR1 SGHRS, CDR2 YFSETQ. The CDR3 loop spans 11 amino acids. V lost 4 bases and J 2 bases, leaving 3 bases between the germline ends. The CDR3 region is CASSRQETQYF. The CDR3 DNA reads TGCGCCAGCAGCCGTCAAGAGACCCAGTACTTC. Full variable domain (remainder filled in from reference TRBV5-1 and TRBJ2-5): KAGVTQTPRYLIKTRGQQVTLSCSPISGHRSVSWYQQTPGQGLQFLFEYFSETQRNKGNFPGRFSGRQFSNSRSEMNVSTLELGDSALYLCASSRQETQYFGPGTRLLVL.